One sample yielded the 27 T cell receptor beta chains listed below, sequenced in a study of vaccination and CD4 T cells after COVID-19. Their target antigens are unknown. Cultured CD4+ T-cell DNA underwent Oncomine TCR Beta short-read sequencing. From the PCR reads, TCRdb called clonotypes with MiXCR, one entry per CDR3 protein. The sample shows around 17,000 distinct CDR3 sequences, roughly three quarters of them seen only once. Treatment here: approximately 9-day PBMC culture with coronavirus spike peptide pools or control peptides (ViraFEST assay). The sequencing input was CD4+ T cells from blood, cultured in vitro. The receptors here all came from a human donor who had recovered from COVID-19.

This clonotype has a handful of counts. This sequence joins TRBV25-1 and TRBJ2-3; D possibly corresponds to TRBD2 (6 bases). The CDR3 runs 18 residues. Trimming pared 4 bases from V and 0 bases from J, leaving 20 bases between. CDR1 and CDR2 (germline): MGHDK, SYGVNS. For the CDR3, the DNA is TGTGCCAGCAGTGGGGGATCGGGCGGGGTTGCTAGCACAGATACGCAGTATTTT. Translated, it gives CASSGGSGGVASTDTQYF. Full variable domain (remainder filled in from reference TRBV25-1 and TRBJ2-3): EADIYQTPRYLVIGTGKKITLECSQTMGHDKMYWYQQDPGMELHLIHYSYGVNSTEKGDLSSESTVSRIRTEHFPLTLESARPSHTSQYLCASSGGSGGVASTDTQYFGPGTRLTVL.

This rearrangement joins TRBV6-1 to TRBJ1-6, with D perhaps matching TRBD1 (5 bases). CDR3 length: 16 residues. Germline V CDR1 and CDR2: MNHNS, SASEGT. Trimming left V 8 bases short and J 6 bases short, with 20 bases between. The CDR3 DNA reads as TGTGCCAGCGGAGGGGAGCAGGGCGGGCCTAATTCACCCCTCCACTTT. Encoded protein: CASGGEQGGPNSPLHF.

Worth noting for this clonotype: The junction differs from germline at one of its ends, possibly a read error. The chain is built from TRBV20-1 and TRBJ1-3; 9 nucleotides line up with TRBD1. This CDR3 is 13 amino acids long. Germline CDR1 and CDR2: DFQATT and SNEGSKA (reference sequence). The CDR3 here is CSARVGQGRPSSF. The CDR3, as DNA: TGCAGTGCTAGAGTCGGACAGGGGCGCCCTTCATCTTTT.

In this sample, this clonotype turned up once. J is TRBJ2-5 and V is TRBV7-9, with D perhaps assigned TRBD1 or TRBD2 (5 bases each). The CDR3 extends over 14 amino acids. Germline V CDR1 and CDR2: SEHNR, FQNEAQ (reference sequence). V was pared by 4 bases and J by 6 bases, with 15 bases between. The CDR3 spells CASSWEGTVKTQYF. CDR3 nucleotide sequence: TGTGCCAGCAGCTGGGAAGGGACGGTGAAGACCCAGTACTTC. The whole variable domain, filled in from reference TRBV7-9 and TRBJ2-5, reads DTGVSQNPRHKITKRGQNVTFRCDPISEHNRLYWYRQTLGQGPEFLTYFQNEAQLEKSRLLSDRFSAERPKGSFSTLEIQRTEQGDSAMYLCASSWEGTVKTQYFGPGTRLLVL.

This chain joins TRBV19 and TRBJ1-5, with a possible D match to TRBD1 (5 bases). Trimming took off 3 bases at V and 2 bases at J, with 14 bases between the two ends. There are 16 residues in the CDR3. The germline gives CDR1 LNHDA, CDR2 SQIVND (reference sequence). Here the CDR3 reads CASSMDGGGGNQPQHF. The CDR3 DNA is TGTGCCAGTAGTATGGACGGGGGAGGCGGCAATCAGCCCCAGCATTTT.

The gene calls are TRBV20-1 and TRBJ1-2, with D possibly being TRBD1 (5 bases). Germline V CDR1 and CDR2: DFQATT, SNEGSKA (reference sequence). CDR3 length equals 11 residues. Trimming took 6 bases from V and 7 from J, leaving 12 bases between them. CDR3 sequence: CSALETVGYTF. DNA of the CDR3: TGCAGTGCACTAGAGACAGTTGGCTACACCTTC.

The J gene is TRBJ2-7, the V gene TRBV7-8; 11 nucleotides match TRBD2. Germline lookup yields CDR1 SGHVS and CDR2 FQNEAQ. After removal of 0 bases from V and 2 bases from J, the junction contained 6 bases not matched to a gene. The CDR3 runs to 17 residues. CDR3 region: CASSLATLAGGPYEQYF. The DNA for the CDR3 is TGTGCCAGCAGCTTAGCCACTTTAGCGGGAGGGCCCTACGAGCAGTACTTC.

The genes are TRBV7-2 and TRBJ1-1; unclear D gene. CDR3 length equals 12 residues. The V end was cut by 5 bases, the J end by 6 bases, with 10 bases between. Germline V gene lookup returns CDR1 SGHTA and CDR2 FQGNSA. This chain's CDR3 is CASSLTPPEAFF. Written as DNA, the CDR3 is TGTGCCAGCAGCCTCACCCCCCCTGAAGCTTTCTTT.

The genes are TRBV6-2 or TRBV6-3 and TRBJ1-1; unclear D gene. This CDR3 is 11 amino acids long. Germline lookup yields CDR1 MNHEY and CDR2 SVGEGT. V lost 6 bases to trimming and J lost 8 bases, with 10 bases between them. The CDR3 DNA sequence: TGTGCCAGCAGCTATGTGACAGAAGCTTTCTTT. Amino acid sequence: CASSYVTEAFF.

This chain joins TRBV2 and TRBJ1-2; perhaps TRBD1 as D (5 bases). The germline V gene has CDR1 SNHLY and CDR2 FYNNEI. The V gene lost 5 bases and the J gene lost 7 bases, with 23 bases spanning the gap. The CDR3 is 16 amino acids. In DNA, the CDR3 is TGTGCCAGCAGTAGGCAGGACCCCCGTGGGGCAGGTGGCTACACCTTC. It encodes CASSRQDPRGAGGYTF.

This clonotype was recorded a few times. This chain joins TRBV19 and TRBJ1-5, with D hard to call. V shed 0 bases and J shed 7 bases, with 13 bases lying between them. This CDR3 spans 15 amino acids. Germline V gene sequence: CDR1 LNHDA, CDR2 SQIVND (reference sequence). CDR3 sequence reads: CASSIDSREGQPQHF. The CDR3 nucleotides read TGTGCCAGTAGTATAGATAGTCGGGAAGGGCAGCCCCAGCATTTT.

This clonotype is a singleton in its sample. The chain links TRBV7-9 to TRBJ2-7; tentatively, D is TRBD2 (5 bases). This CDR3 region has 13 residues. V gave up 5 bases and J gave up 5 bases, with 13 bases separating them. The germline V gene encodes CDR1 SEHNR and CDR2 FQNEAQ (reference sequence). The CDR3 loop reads CASSNTGVDEQYF. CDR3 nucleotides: TGTGCCAGCAGCAATACCGGGGTGGACGAGCAGTACTTC.

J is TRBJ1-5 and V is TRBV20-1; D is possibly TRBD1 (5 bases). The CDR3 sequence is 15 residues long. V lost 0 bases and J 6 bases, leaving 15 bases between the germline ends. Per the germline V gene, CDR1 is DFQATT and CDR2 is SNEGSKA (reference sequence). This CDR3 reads CSARDSRGPTQPQHF. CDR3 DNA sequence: TGCAGTGCTAGAGATTCCCGGGGACCCACTCAGCCCCAGCATTTT.

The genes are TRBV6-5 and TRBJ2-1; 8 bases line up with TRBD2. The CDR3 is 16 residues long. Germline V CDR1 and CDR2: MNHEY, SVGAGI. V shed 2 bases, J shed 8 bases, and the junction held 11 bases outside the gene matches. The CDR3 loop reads CASSYAVGGRRHEQFF. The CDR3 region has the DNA TGTGCCAGCAGTTACGCCGTGGGCGGGAGGAGACATGAGCAGTTCTTC.

The CDR3 DNA is TGTGCCAGCAGTTCCTCACAAAGAACGGGGGGCAATCAGCCCCAGCATTTT. Translation gives CASSSSQRTGGNQPQHF. The genes are TRBV6-2 or TRBV6-3 and TRBJ1-5; D may be TRBD1 (5 bases). Between the trimmed V and J ends, which lost 4 bases and 2 bases, there was a span of 18 bases. CDR1 MNHEY and CDR2 SVGEGT come from the germline V gene. The CDR3 totals 17 residues.

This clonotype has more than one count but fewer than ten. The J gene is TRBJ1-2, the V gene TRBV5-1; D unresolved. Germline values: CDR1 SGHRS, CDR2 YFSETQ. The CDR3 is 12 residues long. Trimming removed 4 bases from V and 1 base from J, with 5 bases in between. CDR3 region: CASSGSNYGYTF. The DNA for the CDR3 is TGCGCCAGCAGCGGGAGTAACTATGGCTACACCTTC.

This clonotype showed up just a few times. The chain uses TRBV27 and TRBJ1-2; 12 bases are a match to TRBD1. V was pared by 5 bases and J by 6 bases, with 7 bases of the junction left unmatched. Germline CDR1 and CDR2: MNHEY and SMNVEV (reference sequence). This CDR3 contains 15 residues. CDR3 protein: CASSDRDRGQDGYTF. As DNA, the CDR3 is TGTGCCAGCAGTGACCGGGACAGGGGGCAGGATGGCTACACCTTC.

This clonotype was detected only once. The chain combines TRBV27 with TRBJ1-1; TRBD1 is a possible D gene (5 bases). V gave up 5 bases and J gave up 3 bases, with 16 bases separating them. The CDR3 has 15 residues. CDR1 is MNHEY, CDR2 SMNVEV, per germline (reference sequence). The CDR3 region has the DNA TGTGCCAGCAGTGCCCTCGGGACGGCGGACACTGAAGCTTTCTTT. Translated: CASSALGTADTEAFF.

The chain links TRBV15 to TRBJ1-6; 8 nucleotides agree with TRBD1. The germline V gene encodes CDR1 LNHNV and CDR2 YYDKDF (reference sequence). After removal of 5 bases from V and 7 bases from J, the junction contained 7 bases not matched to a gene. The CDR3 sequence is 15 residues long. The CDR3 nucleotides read TGTGCCACCAGCGCGACGACAGGGGTAAATTCACCCCTCCACTTT. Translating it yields CATSATTGVNSPLHF.

The CDR3 DNA follows: TGCAGTGCTTCTATAATAGCGGGGGGCAAAGAGACCCAGTACTTC. It specifies CSASIIAGGKETQYF. The chain joins TRBV20-1 to TRBJ2-5, with 10 bases aligning to TRBD2. Germline-derived CDR1 and CDR2 are DFQATT and SNEGSKA (reference sequence). The CDR3 has 15 amino acids. V gave up 5 bases and J gave up 3 bases; unmatched junction bases: 9.

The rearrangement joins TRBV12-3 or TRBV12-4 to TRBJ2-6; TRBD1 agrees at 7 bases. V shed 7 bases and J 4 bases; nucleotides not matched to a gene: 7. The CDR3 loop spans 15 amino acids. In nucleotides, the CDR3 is TGTGCCAGCAACCAGGACAGGTCCGGGGCCAACGTCCTGACTTTC. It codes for CASNQDRSGANVLTF.

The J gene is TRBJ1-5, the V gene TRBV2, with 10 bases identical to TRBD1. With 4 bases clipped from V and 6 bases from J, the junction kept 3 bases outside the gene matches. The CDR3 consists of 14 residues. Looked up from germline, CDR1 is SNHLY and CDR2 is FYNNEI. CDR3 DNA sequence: TGTGCCAGCAGTGGACAGGGGGCGCCTCAGCCCCAGCATTTT. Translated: CASSGQGAPQPQHF. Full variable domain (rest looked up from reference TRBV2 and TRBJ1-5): EPEVTQTPSHQVTQMGQEVILRCVPISNHLYFYWYRQILGQKVEFLVSFYNNEISEKSEIFDDQFSVERPDGSNFTLKIRSTKLEDSAMYFCASSGQGAPQPQHFGDGTRLSIL.

CDR3 loop: CASSDSRVNSGSHEQYF. The DNA for the CDR3 is TGTGCCAGCAGTGACTCCAGGGTGAACAGCGGGAGCCACGAGCAGTACTTC. The chain combines TRBV6-4 with TRBJ2-7; 8 bases are a match to TRBD2. Germline V gene sequence: CDR1 MRHNA, CDR2 SNTAGT. There are 17 residues in the CDR3. Losses at the gene ends were 0 bases for V and 5 bases for J; bases not matched to a gene: 12.

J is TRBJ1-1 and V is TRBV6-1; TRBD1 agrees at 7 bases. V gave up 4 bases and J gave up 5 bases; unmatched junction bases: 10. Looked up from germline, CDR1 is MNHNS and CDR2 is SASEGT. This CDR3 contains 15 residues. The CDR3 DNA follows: TGTGCCAGCAGTGGGGAGTTACAGGGGTGGACTGAAGCTTTCTTT. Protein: CASSGELQGWTEAFF.

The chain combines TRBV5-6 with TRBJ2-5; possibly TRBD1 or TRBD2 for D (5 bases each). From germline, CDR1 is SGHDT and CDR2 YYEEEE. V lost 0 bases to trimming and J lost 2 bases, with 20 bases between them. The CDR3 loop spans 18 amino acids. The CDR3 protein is CASSLDPSKGRKQETQYF. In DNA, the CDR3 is TGTGCCAGCAGCTTGGACCCCTCGAAGGGACGTAAGCAAGAGACCCAGTACTTC.

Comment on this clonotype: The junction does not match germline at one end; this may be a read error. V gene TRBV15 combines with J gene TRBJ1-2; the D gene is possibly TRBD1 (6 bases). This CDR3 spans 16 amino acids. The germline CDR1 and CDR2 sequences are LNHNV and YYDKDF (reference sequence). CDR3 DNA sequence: TGTGTCACCAGCAGAGGGGGAGACAGGATCCGGGATGGCTACACCTTC. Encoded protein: CVTSRGGDRIRDGYTF.

The CDR3 DNA is TGTGCCAGCAGTGAAAACTTTCCTGAAGCTTTCTTT. Translation gives CASSENFPEAFF. The rearrangement joins TRBV2 to TRBJ1-1; the D is unclear. The CDR3 loop spans 12 amino acids. The ends were cut back, 2 bases at V and 6 bases at J, with 7 bases in the middle. CDR1 is SNHLY and CDR2 is FYNNEI in the germline V gene.